The 24 T cell receptor beta chains below all came from one sample that was sequenced in a study of T cell repertoires in cytomegalovirus infection. TCRdb reprocessed the reads via MiXCR and lists one record per CDR3 protein. The sample comprises around 430,000 distinct CDR3 sequences, about two fifths of which are singletons, and just under 45% rests with the top ten. Their antigens remain unidentified. Material: cultured PBMCs, obtained from culture after CMV antigen stimulation. These receptor sequences come from a human donor in good health (CMV status not recorded). Some clones in this sample may be carry-over from other donors' samples.

V is TRBV7-8 and J is TRBJ1-3; TRBD1 is a possible D gene (6 bases). The CDR3 length is 20 residues. With 4 bases removed from V and 0 bases from J, the gap between germline ends came to 25 bases. Germline V gene data show CDR1 as SGHVS and CDR2 as FQNEAQ. CDR3 protein: CASSSTFRGSTLDSGNTIYF. The CDR3 DNA reads TGTGCCAGCAGCTCTACCTTCAGGGGCTCAACGCTCGACTCTGGAAACACCATATATTTT.

This chain uses TRBV20-1 with TRBJ1-4, with D tentatively TRBD1 (5 bases). The V end was cut by 3 bases, the J end by 3 bases, with 14 bases between. This CDR3 spans 15 amino acids. Germline V gene sequence: CDR1 DFQATT, CDR2 SNEGSKA (reference sequence). CDR3 DNA sequence: TGCAGTGCTAGCCAAAAGACAGTCCCTAATGAAAAACTGTTTTTT. This encodes CSASQKTVPNEKLFF.

This clonotype was detected a few times. The chain links TRBV2 to TRBJ1-2; D perhaps matches TRBD1 (6 bases). V was shortened by 4 bases and J by 3 bases, with 21 bases between the two germline ends. CDR3 length: 17 amino acids. Germline CDR1 is SNHLY and CDR2 is FYNNEI. This CDR3 reads CASSGPPDRLPYYGYTF. For the CDR3, the DNA is TGTGCCAGCAGTGGCCCTCCCGACAGGTTGCCCTACTATGGCTACACCTTC.

J is TRBJ2-7 and V is TRBV6-1; 9 positions agree with TRBD2. The CDR3 has 14 amino acids. In germline, CDR1 is MNHNS, CDR2 SASEGT. The V segment lost 10 bases and the J segment 5 bases; nucleotides outside the gene matches: 12. The CDR3 protein is CATHSSGRLDEQYF. The DNA for the CDR3 is TGTGCCACCCATTCAAGCGGGAGGTTGGACGAGCAGTACTTC.

The chain employs TRBV4-1 and TRBJ1-3, with 7 bases fitting TRBD1. J was trimmed by 0 bases and V by 8 bases; bases with no gene match: 10. The CDR3 sequence is 16 residues long. The V gene's germline CDR1 is MGHRA and CDR2 YSYEKL. CDR3 in amino acids: CASQHDGTASGNTIYF. The CDR3 nucleotides are TGCGCCAGCCAACATGACGGGACAGCCTCTGGAAACACCATATATTTT.

This clonotype was seen repeatedly, ten times or more. The germline gene is not matched at one end of the junction; a read error may be the cause. The genes are TRBV7-8 and TRBJ2-1; D unclear. The germline gives CDR1 SGHVS, CDR2 FQNEAQ. CDR3 length: 15 residues. The CDR3 protein is CASNLQSSAPNEQFF. In DNA, the CDR3 is TGTGCCAGCAACTTACAATCATCCGCCCCCAATGAGCAGTTCTTC.

This chain uses TRBV10-3 with TRBJ1-5; D unresolved. The V gene lost 4 bases and the J gene lost 6 bases, with 7 bases spanning the gap. Germline V CDR1 and CDR2: ENHRY, SYGVKD. The CDR3 totals 12 residues. The CDR3 protein is CAISGMGQPQHF. The CDR3 coding sequence is TGTGCCATCAGTGGGATGGGTCAGCCCCAGCATTTT.

This rearrangement joins TRBV10-2 to TRBJ2-7, with D hard to call. The CDR3 spans 13 residues. CDR1 is WSHSY and CDR2 is SAAADI in the germline V gene. Trimming cost V 10 bases and J 5 bases, with 18 bases left between them. The CDR3 sequence: CATSFGPGDEQYF. The CDR3 DNA reads TGCGCCACCTCGTTTGGCCCCGGCGACGAGCAGTACTTC.

This clonotype was counted at least ten times. The CDR3 protein is CASSPPGTEAFF. The CDR3 DNA sequence: TGTGCCAGCAGCCCCCCAGGGACTGAAGCTTTCTTT. The chain is built from TRBV28 and TRBJ1-1; D might be TRBD1 (5 bases). The germline V gene has CDR1 MDHEN and CDR2 SYDVKM. With 6 bases removed from V and 5 bases from J, the gap between germline ends came to 10 bases. The CDR3 consists of 12 residues. The entire variable domain, with the rest obtained from reference TRBV28 and TRBJ1-1, is as follows: DVKVTQSSRYLVKRTGEKVFLECVQDMDHENMFWYRQDPGLGLRLIYFSYDVKMKEKGDIPEGYSVSREKKERFSLILESASTNQTSMYLCASSPPGTEAFFGQGTRLTVV.

Only a few counts were recorded for this clonotype. The chain couples TRBV7-9 to TRBJ2-5; maybe TRBD2 (6 bases). The CDR3 is 15 residues long. Germline CDR1 is SEHNR and CDR2 is FQNEAQ (reference sequence). The V and J ends lost 5 bases and 5 bases respectively, with 18 bases between them. This chain's CDR3 is CASSPRLVMIETQYF. DNA for the CDR3: TGTGCCAGCAGCCCGCGACTAGTTATGATTGAGACCCAGTACTTC.

The CDR3 nucleotides read TGTGCCAGCAACCGGGACTGGCGAACGGATGAGCAGTTCTTC. Amino acids: CASNRDWRTDEQFF. The chain uses TRBV5-5 and TRBJ2-1; a possible D gene is TRBD2 (6 bases). The V and J ends lost 6 bases and 8 bases respectively, with 18 bases between them. Germline V lookup: CDR1 SGHKS, CDR2 YYEKEE (reference sequence). The length of the CDR3 is 14 residues.

V is TRBV7-8 and J is TRBJ1-3; TRBD1 matches at 10 bases. In germline, CDR1 is SGHVS, CDR2 FQNEAQ. Losses at the gene ends were 3 bases for V and 1 base for J; bases not matched to a gene: 3. This CDR3 has 16 residues. This chain's CDR3 is CASSLGDRGSGNTIYF. The CDR3 coding sequence is TGTGCCAGCAGCTTGGGGGACAGGGGTTCTGGAAACACCATATATTTT.

This clonotype was detected a few times. The rearrangement uses TRBV5-1 and TRBJ2-7; TRBD1 aligns across 9 bases. Germline V gene lookup returns CDR1 SGHRS and CDR2 YFSETQ. The CDR3 has 15 amino acids. The J segment lost 6 bases and the V segment lost 7 bases, leaving 14 bases of the junction unmatched. The CDR3 sequence is CASRRPGQGLREQYF. The DNA of the CDR3 is TGCGCCAGCCGTAGACCGGGACAGGGTCTCCGCGAGCAGTACTTC.

The J gene is TRBJ1-3, the V gene TRBV6-1, with D possibly TRBD1 on 6 matching bases. In germline, CDR1 is MNHNS, CDR2 SASEGT. This CDR3 contains 15 residues. The germline V and J ends were trimmed by 6 bases and 0 bases, with 12 bases remaining between them. CDR3 DNA: TGTGCCAGCAGGGATGGACAGTCCTCTGGAAACACCATATATTTT. The encoded protein is CASRDGQSSGNTIYF.

The chain combines TRBV19 with TRBJ2-1, with a tentative D call TRBD2 (5 bases). This CDR3 spans 16 amino acids. Germline V CDR1 and CDR2: LNHDA, SQIVND (reference sequence). Trimming left V 5 bases short and J 0 bases short, with 14 bases between. DNA of the CDR3: TGTGCCAGTAGTCCGCTACTAGTCGGCTCCTACAATGAGCAGTTCTTC. Translating it yields CASSPLLVGSYNEQFF.

The V and J genes are TRBV7-6 and TRBJ2-3; 12 bases line up with TRBD1. The CDR3 contains 17 residues. V lost 5 bases, J lost 0 bases, and 6 bases stayed unmatched. Germline V gene data show CDR1 as SGHVS and CDR2 as FNYEAQ. The CDR3 nucleotides are TGTGCCAGCAGCCAAGGGACAGGGGGCACTAGCACAGATACGCAGTATTTT. Protein: CASSQGTGGTSTDTQYF.

The genes are TRBV7-6 and TRBJ1-5; D is perhaps TRBD1 (5 bases). This CDR3 is built from 17 residues. Trimming removed 5 bases at V and 7 bases at J, with 24 bases between. Per germline, CDR1 SGHVS and CDR2 FNYEAQ. CDR3 residues: CASSPGLGDPRLQPQHF. The CDR3 nucleotides are TGTGCCAGCAGCCCAGGACTTGGGGACCCCCGGTTGCAGCCCCAGCATTTT.

This clonotype was recorded many times. The chain employs TRBV7-2 and TRBJ2-5; unclear D gene. CDR3 length equals 12 residues. Germline V gives CDR1 SGHTA, CDR2 FQGNSA. V shed 6 bases and J shed 4 bases, with 9 bases lying between them. The CDR3 here is CASSSSVETQYF. The CDR3 bases are TGTGCCAGCAGTTCATCTGTAGAGACCCAGTACTTC.

V gene TRBV10-2 combines with J gene TRBJ1-2; no firm D call. The germline V gene has CDR1 WSHSY and CDR2 SAAADI. CDR3 length: 14 amino acids. V was pared by 2 bases and J by 5 bases, with 12 bases between. CDR3 nucleotides: TGCGCCAGCAGTGAGGGAGGATTCAGTTATGGCTACACCTTC. This codes for CASSEGGFSYGYTF.

There are a few counts of this clonotype. The chain uses TRBV6-5 and TRBJ1-5; a possible D gene is TRBD1 (5 bases). V lost 6 bases and J lost 10, with 19 bases in between. The CDR3 sequence is 14 residues long. Germline V gene lookup returns CDR1 MNHEY and CDR2 SVGAGI. CDR3 loop: CASRTGAPAGPQHF. The CDR3 DNA reads as TGTGCCAGCAGGACCGGGGCCCCGGCGGGTCCCCAGCATTTT.

This clonotype was found a few times. The rearrangement uses TRBV5-4 and TRBJ2-5; tentative D call: TRBD2 (5 bases). There are 14 residues in the CDR3. CDR1 SGHNT and CDR2 YYREEE come from the germline V gene (reference sequence). Trimming stripped 2 bases from V and 3 bases from J, with 11 bases between. CDR3 DNA sequence: TGTGCCAGCAGCTTCCGAGGGAGTGAAGAGACCCAGTACTTC. This sequence encodes CASSFRGSEETQYF.

The gene calls are TRBV4-1 and TRBJ2-1; TRBD2 aligns across 7 bases. CDR3 length: 16 residues. V lost 5 bases and J lost 1; bases outside the gene matches: 8. CDR1 is MGHRA and CDR2 is YSYEKL in the germline V gene. CDR3 in amino acids: CASSERDILSYNEQFF. The CDR3 DNA reads TGCGCCAGCAGCGAGCGGGATATCTTATCCTACAATGAGCAGTTCTTC.

Only one count was recorded for this clonotype. The V gene is TRBV5-1, the J gene TRBJ1-1, with unresolved D. CDR1 and CDR2 from the germline V gene are SGHRS and YFSETQ. The CDR3 has 14 residues. The V end was cut by 0 bases, the J end by 10 bases, with 16 bases between. The CDR3 DNA follows: TGCGCCAGCAGCTTGGAAGCAGGACCGGATGGAGCTTTCTTT. This gives the protein CASSLEAGPDGAFF.

The chain links TRBV12-3 or TRBV12-4 to TRBJ2-3; tentatively, D is TRBD2 (5 bases). V was pared by 4 bases and J by 2 bases, with 13 bases between. The CDR3 runs 15 residues. The CDR3 loop is CASSSRVAHTDTQYF. The CDR3 DNA is TGTGCCAGCAGTTCCCGAGTAGCGCACACAGATACGCAGTATTTT.